The rows below give T cell receptor beta chains drawn from one sample of a study of human T cells and chemical hapten exposure. MiXCR was run by TCRdb on the RACE reads, yielding one entry per CDR3 protein. The data contain more than 300,000 distinct CDR3 sequences, roughly 6% of them singletons. Sequenced here: whole blood, sampled in connection with sensitization to the hapten diphenylcyclopropenone (DPC). The origin of the receptors is a woman aged 18-29 years with alopecia areata. Some clones in this sample may be carry-over from other donors' samples. Both conserved end residues are part of each CDR3. A D gene is named only where the DNA matches it firmly. For some rows the clone size is stated as once, few or many, or as a class when expanded; others skip it.

J gene | clone size | D gene | V gene | CDR3 protein | CDR3 DNA
TRBJ1-5 | - | - | TRBV7-2 | CASSPHVSGKSPQHF | TGTGCCAGCAGCCCCCACGTTTCCGGGAAAAGCCCCCAGCATTTT
TRBJ1-3 | few | - | TRBV5-6 | CASSLDPGAYSGNTIYF | TGTGCCAGCAGCTTGGATCCAGGAGCCTACTCTGGAAACACCATATATTTT
TRBJ2-3 | few | TRBD1 | TRBV27 | CASSQQGPPDTQYF | TGTGCCAGCAGTCAACAGGGGCCCCCAGATACGCAGTATTTT
TRBJ1-6 | few | TRBD1 | TRBV6-1 | CASSPFPPDRGLGNSPLHF | TGTGCCAGCAGTCCCTTCCCACCGGACAGGGGGCTTGGTAATTCACCCCTCCACTTT
TRBJ1-2 | - | TRBD1 | TRBV12-3/TRBV12-4 | CASSPRQGGSYGYTF | TGTGCCAGCAGCCCCCGACAGGGGGGAAGCTATGGCTACACCTTC
TRBJ2-3 | many | - | TRBV6-6 | CASQRTASTDTQYF | TGTGCCAGCCAGAGGACTGCTAGCACAGATACGCAGTATTTT
TRBJ1-2 | - | - | TRBV12-3/TRBV12-4 | CATTEGGYGYTF | TGTGCCACCACGGAAGGAGGCTATGGCTACACCTTC
TRBJ1-1 | few | TRBD1 | TRBV6-6 | CASRIGQGRGTEAFF | TGTGCCAGCAGGATAGGACAGGGCCGGGGGACTGAAGCTTTCTTT
TRBJ2-1 | many | - | TRBV3-1 | CASSQENNEQFF | TGTGCCAGCAGCCAAGAGAACAATGAGCAGTTCTTC
TRBJ1-2 | - | - | TRBV7-2 | CASSLMGQANYGYTF | TGTGCCAGCAGCTTAATGGGACAAGCCAACTATGGCTACACCTTC
TRBJ2-7 | few | - | TRBV5-5 | CASSLDMGSYEQYF | TGTGCCAGCAGCTTGGATATGGGGTCCTACGAGCAGTACTTC
TRBJ2-2 | - | TRBD2 | TRBV12-3/TRBV12-4 | CASSPRSSGWNTGELFF | TGTGCCAGCAGTCCAAGATCTAGCGGGTGGAACACCGGGGAGCTGTTTTTT
TRBJ2-5 | - | - | TRBV7-2 | CASSSILAGETQYF | TGTGCCAGCAGCTCCATACTAGCAGGCGAGACCCAGTACTTC
TRBJ2-3 | many | - | TRBV6-2/TRBV6-3 | CASSSLGDTQYF | TGTGCCAGCAGCTCCCTGGGAGATACGCAGTATTTT
TRBJ2-3 | - | TRBD1 | TRBV2 | CATIQGAPTDTQYF | TGTGCCACAATACAGGGGGCGCCGACTGATACGCAGTATTTT
TRBJ1-6 | many | - | TRBV9 | CASSVDVTYNSPLHF | TGTGCCAGCAGCGTAGACGTCACCTATAATTCACCCCTCCACTTT
TRBJ2-7 | few | - | TRBV20-1 | CSAGGVAYEQYF | TGCTCCGCCGGGGGAGTAGCCTACGAGCAGTACTTC
TRBJ1-4 | many | TRBD1 | TRBV7-9 | CASSLTGGRTNEKLFF | TGTGCCAGCAGCTTGACAGGGGGCAGGACTAATGAAAAACTGTTTTTT
TRBJ2-1 | - | - | TRBV7-9 | CASSQKLRVNEQFF | TGTGCCAGCAGCCAAAAGTTGCGTGTTAATGAGCAGTTCTTC
TRBJ1-6 | many | - | TRBV4-3 | CASSQGEGNSPLHF | TGCGCCAGCAGCCAGGGGGAAGGCAATTCACCCCTCCACTTT
TRBJ2-3 | many | TRBD1 | TRBV7-2 | CASSLSLIGTGTDTQYF | TGTGCCAGCAGCTTATCCCTAATCGGGACAGGCACAGATACGCAGTATTTT
TRBJ2-6 | - | - | TRBV20-1 | CSAIQSGANVLTF | TGCAGTGCTATCCAAAGTGGGGCCAACGTCCTGACTTTC
TRBJ2-7 | - | TRBD1 | TRBV5-4 | CASSLAGGDPRSYF | TGTGCCAGCAGCTTGGCAGGGGGCGACCCCCGGAGTTACTTC
TRBJ2-1 | many | - | TRBV5-4 | CASSLRGRGGRVNEQFF | TGTGCCAGCAGCTTGAGGGGTAGAGGGGGGCGCGTAAATGAGCAGTTCTTC
TRBJ2-3 | few | TRBD1 | TRBV5-1 | CASSAQQGSTDTQYF | TGCGCCAGCAGCGCCCAACAGGGGAGCACAGATACGCAGTATTTT
TRBJ1-5 | many | - | TRBV6-2/TRBV6-3 | CASSRRDNQPQHF | TGTGCCAGCAGCCGACGTGACAATCAGCCCCAGCATTTT
TRBJ2-1 | many | - | TRBV29-1 | CSARGRDHYYNEQFF | TGCAGCGCACGCGGTCGGGACCACTACTACAATGAGCAGTTCTTC
TRBJ1-1 | - | - | TRBV3-1 | CASSQDYRTEAFF | TGTGCCAGCAGCCAAGATTATCGAACTGAAGCTTTCTTT
TRBJ2-1 | few | TRBD2 | TRBV19 | CASSMTSGGTNEQFF | TGTGCCAGTAGTATGACTAGCGGGGGGACCAATGAGCAGTTCTTC